One and the same sample provided the 19 T cell receptor beta chains below, sequenced in a study of OX40 agonist ivuxolimab in advanced cancers. TCRdb's table, derived via immunoSEQ multiplex PCR, lists solely in-frame clones and lacks some. The table shows 60,000 to 75,000 clones, with 84% occurring only once. The specimen was CD4+ or CD8+ T cells sorted from blood, collected in a trial of the OX40 agonist ivuxolimab. The receptor set was obtained from an adult with an advanced solid tumor such as melanoma, head and neck, liver or kidney cancer.

V usage is TRBV7-6 and J usage is TRBJ2-1; D is undetermined. The ends were cut back, 1 base at V and 0 bases at J, with 13 bases in the middle. This CDR3 contains 17 residues. The germline V gene encodes CDR1 SGHVS and CDR2 FNYEAQ. The CDR3, as DNA: TGTGCCAGCAGCTTAGGTTTATCCACGAGCTCCTACAATGAGCAGTTCTTC. Its protein product is CASSLGLSTSSYNEQFF. Full variable domain (missing parts from reference TRBV7-6 and TRBJ2-1): GAGVSQSPRYKVTKRGQDVALRCDPISGHVSLYWYRQALGQGPEFLTYFNYEAQQDKSGLPNDRFSAERPEGSISTLTIQRTEQRDSAMYRCASSLGLSTSSYNEQFFGPGTRLTVL.

The chain recombines TRBV5-1 with TRBJ2-5, with 8 bases identical to TRBD2. After removal of 4 bases from V and 4 bases from J, the junction contained 12 bases not matched to a gene. Germline V gives CDR1 SGHRS, CDR2 YFSETQ. This CDR3 has 16 amino acids. The CDR3 region is CASSPRPGGPSETQYF. CDR3 nucleotides: TGCGCCAGCAGCCCCCGTCCGGGAGGGCCTTCAGAGACCCAGTACTTC.

The V and J genes are TRBV5-1 and TRBJ2-1; the D is unclear. The length of the CDR3 is 15 residues. The V end was cut by 3 bases, the J end by 7 bases, with 17 bases between. CDR1 and CDR2 from the germline V gene are SGHRS and YFSETQ. The CDR3 loop is CASSSAPTDGNEQFF. The CDR3 coding sequence is TGCGCCAGCAGCTCGGCCCCGACTGACGGTAATGAGCAGTTCTTC. Combining the CDR3 with reference TRBV5-1 and TRBJ2-1 gives the whole variable domain KAGVTQTPRYLIKTRGQQVTLSCSPISGHRSVSWYQQTPGQGLQFLFEYFSETQRNKGNFPGRFSGRQFSNSRSEMNVSTLELGDSALYLCASSSAPTDGNEQFFGPGTRLTVL.

The chain joins TRBV5-1 to TRBJ2-4, with D possibly matching TRBD1 (6 bases). Trimming took off 4 bases at V and 0 bases at J, with 14 bases between the two ends. This CDR3 has 16 amino acids. CDR1 and CDR2 (germline): SGHRS, YFSETQ. The CDR3 spells CASSETGTLAKNIQYF. CDR3 nucleotides: TGCGCCAGCAGCGAAACAGGGACCTTAGCCAAAAACATTCAGTACTTC.

This sequence joins TRBV5-4 and TRBJ2-1; TRBD2 matches at 8 bases. The V and J ends lost 4 bases and 2 bases, in that order; junction bases with no gene match: 11. The CDR3 sequence is 17 residues long. Germline loops: CDR1 SGHNT, CDR2 YYREEE (reference sequence). This CDR3 reads CASSPRSGGQTYNEQFF. CDR3 bases: TGTGCCAGCAGCCCCCGGAGCGGGGGACAAACCTACAATGAGCAGTTCTTC.

The chain carries TRBV15 and TRBJ1-3, with TRBD1 identical over 7 bases. The CDR3 sequence is 16 residues long. V lost 8 bases and J lost 0; bases outside the gene matches: 10. The germline CDR1 and CDR2 sequences are LNHNV and YYDKDF (reference sequence). DNA of the CDR3: TGTGCCACCGGGGGGCAGGGGGGATTCTCTGGAAACACCATATATTTT. This translates into CATGGQGGFSGNTIYF.

V is TRBV7-9 and J is TRBJ2-7, with a weak D call TRBD1 (5 bases). Per the germline V gene, CDR1 is SEHNR and CDR2 is FQNEAQ (reference sequence). There are 13 residues in the CDR3. Trimming removed 7 bases from V and 0 bases from J, with 10 bases in between. The CDR3 nucleotides read TGTGCCAGCACCAGACAGAGCTCCTACGAGCAGTACTTC. Its translation is CASTRQSSYEQYF.

CDR3 region: CASSSEANEPNEQFF. The CDR3 region has the DNA TGTGCCAGCAGCTCCGAGGCCAATGAGCCCAATGAGCAGTTCTTC. This sequence joins TRBV7-6 and TRBJ2-1, with D uncertain. Germline assignment: CDR1 SGHVS and CDR2 FNYEAQ. This CDR3 contains 15 residues. With 4 bases removed from V and 6 bases from J, the gap between germline ends came to 16 bases.

This chain connects TRBV18 to TRBJ1-6; possibly TRBD1 for D (5 bases). From germline, CDR1 is KGHSH and CDR2 LQKENI. Trimming took 0 bases from V and 7 from J, leaving 10 bases between them. The CDR3 has 15 amino acids. The CDR3 nucleotides are TGTGCCAGCTCACCACCGCAGGGTTCGAATTCACCCCTCCACTTT. It is translated as CASSPPQGSNSPLHF.

CDR3 amino acids: CASSQVFEENYGYTF. The CDR3 region has the DNA TGCGCCAGCAGCCAAGTTTTTGAGGAAAACTATGGCTACACCTTC. This sequence joins TRBV4-1 and TRBJ1-2; no firm D call. V dropped 1 base and J dropped 2 bases, with 11 bases sitting between them. The germline V gene encodes CDR1 MGHRA and CDR2 YSYEKL. The CDR3 runs 15 residues.

This clone was recorded a few times. The chain is built from TRBV19 and TRBJ1-2; TRBD1 agrees at 9 bases. V shed 5 bases, J shed 5 bases, and the junction held 9 bases outside the gene matches. The CDR3 spans 15 residues. The germline CDR1 and CDR2 sequences are LNHDA and SQIVND (reference sequence). The CDR3 DNA is TGTGCCAGTAGTTCTACAGGGGGCGGATGGTATGGCTACACCTTC. Translation: CASSSTGGGWYGYTF.

This clone was counted between two and nine times. The rearrangement uses TRBV19 and TRBJ1-5; D gene uncertain. The CDR3 length is 15 residues. Trimming shortened V by 0 bases and J by 2 bases, and 8 bases separated the two germline ends. Germline CDR1 and CDR2: LNHDA and SQIVND (reference sequence). The CDR3 DNA sequence: TGTGCCAGTAGTATAGAATCCGCGGGCAATCAGCCCCAGCATTTT. Its protein is CASSIESAGNQPQHF.

The chain recombines TRBV30 with TRBJ2-5, with TRBD1 identical over 11 bases. This CDR3 region has 15 residues. Germline V CDR1 and CDR2: GTSNPN, SVGIG (reference sequence). Unmatched junction bases numbered 3, after V lost 2 bases and J lost 1 base. For the CDR3, the DNA is TGTGCCTGGAGTACCGGGACAGGGGGCCAAGAGACCCAGTACTTC. Encoded protein: CAWSTGTGGQETQYF.

CDR3 sequence reads: CASSVADISYEQYF. CDR3 in DNA: TGTGCCAGCAGTGTCGCTGATATCTCCTACGAGCAGTACTTC. This rearrangement joins TRBV6-5 to TRBJ2-5; D is uncertain. Gene TRBJ2-7 matches the end of the DNA better, so the J call may be wrong. Germline V gene lookup returns CDR1 MNHEY and CDR2 SVGAGI. The CDR3 runs to 14 residues.

The chain carries TRBV6-5 and TRBJ1-2; the D gene is possibly TRBD1 (6 bases). CDR3 length: 15 residues. Germline lookup yields CDR1 MNHEY and CDR2 SVGAGI. V was shortened by 2 bases and J by 0 bases, with 10 bases between the two germline ends. CDR3: CASSYRGSPNYGYTF. The CDR3 DNA sequence: TGTGCCAGCAGTTACAGGGGGTCTCCTAACTATGGCTACACCTTC.

The J gene is TRBJ2-3, the V gene TRBV5-8; D is undetermined. This CDR3 region has 14 residues. Germline V CDR1 and CDR2: SGHTS, YDEGEE. Trimming shortened V by 4 bases and J by 2 bases, and 11 bases separated the two germline ends. The CDR3 reads CASSPGPNTDTQYF. CDR3 bases: TGTGCCAGCAGCCCCGGACCTAACACAGATACGCAGTATTTT.

This clone was detected a few times. The chain carries TRBV7-9 and TRBJ2-7, with 9 bases lining up with TRBD1. The CDR3 length is 14 residues. Germline V gene lookup returns CDR1 SEHNR and CDR2 FQNEAQ (reference sequence). The J segment lost 0 bases and the V segment lost 5 bases, leaving 2 bases of the junction unmatched. Written as DNA, the CDR3 is TGTGCCAGCAGCACGGGACAGGGCTCCTACGAGCAGTACTTC. Amino acids: CASSTGQGSYEQYF. Using reference TRBV7-9 and TRBJ2-7 for the parts outside the CDR3, the full variable domain is DTGVSQNPRHKITKRGQNVTFRCDPISEHNRLYWYRQTLGQGPEFLTYFQNEAQLEKSRLLSDRFSAERPKGSFSTLEIQRTEQGDSAMYLCASSTGQGSYEQYFGPGTRLTVT.

The V and J genes are TRBV7-6 and TRBJ2-7, with D perhaps assigned TRBD1 or TRBD2 (5 bases each). The CDR3 has 14 residues. Germline V gives CDR1 SGHVS, CDR2 FNYEAQ. Trimming left V 1 base short and J 2 bases short, with 9 bases between. CDR3 residues: CASSLGDVAYEQYF. DNA for the CDR3: TGTGCCAGCAGCTTAGGGGACGTAGCCTACGAGCAGTACTTC.

V usage is TRBV4-1 and J usage is TRBJ2-7; D uncertain. CDR3 length: 17 residues. Trimming took off 0 bases at V and 3 bases at J, with 18 bases between the two ends. The germline V gene has CDR1 MGHRA and CDR2 YSYEKL. CDR3 nucleotides: TGCGCCAGCAGCCAAGATCCCGGCACTGCCCCGATCTACGAGCAGTACTTC. Its protein is CASSQDPGTAPIYEQYF.